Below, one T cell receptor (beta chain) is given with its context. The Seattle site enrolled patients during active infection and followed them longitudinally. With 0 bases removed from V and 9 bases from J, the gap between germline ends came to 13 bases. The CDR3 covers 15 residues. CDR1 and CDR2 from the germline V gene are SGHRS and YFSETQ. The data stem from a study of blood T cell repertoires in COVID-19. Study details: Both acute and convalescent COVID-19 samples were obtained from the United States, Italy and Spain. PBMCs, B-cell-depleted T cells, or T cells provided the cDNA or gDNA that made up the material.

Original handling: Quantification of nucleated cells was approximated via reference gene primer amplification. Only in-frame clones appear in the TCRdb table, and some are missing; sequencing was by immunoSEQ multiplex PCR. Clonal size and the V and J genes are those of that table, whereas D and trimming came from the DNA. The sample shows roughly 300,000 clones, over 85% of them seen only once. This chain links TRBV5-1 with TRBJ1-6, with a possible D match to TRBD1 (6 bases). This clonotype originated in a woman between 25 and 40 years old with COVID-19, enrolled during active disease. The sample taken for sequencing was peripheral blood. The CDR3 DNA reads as TGCGCCAGCAGCTTGGGGGACCTGGGGGCTTCACCCCTCCACTTT. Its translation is CASSLGDLGASPLHF.